This TCR beta chain appears in the sequencing data of a study of blood T cells in healthy people across ages. This clonotype occurred a few times. Its antigen remains unidentified. The germline V and J ends were trimmed by 1 base and 7 bases, with 4 bases remaining between them. This CDR3 is built from 11 residues. Germline lookup yields CDR1 MGHDK and CDR2 SYGVNS. PCR was performed a second time for about 7 to 11 cycles using a sample-barcoded 5' primer and a J-beta primer mix. TCRdb used MiXCR to reprocess the 5' RACE reads, holding one entry per CDR3 protein. The repertoire consists of 1.4 million to 1.5 million distinct CDR3 sequences, with 35% to 45% occurring once and the leading ten covering 7.9%. Study findings and constraints: A roughly linear age-dependent decrease characterized TCR beta diversity per million T cells.

V usage is TRBV25-1 and J usage is TRBJ1-2; D remains ambiguous. The sequencing sample was made of blood. This sequence originates from a woman younger than 35 in good health. The CDR3 DNA sequence: TGTGCCAGCAGTGAATGGGGTGGCTACACCTTC. This codes for CASSEWGGYTF.